The entry below describes one T cell receptor beta chain. This sample is drawn from a study of blood T cells in healthy people across ages. Sample donors were healthy Caucasian individuals that came from Russia, aged 6 to 90. Every donor provided around 9.5 milliliters of peripheral blood. Next came a second PCR, run for about 6 to 12 cycles, which used a sample-barcoded 5' primer along with a J-beta primer mix. Researchers report that a template-switch adaptor with 12 random nucleotides tagged each cDNA molecule. TCRdb reprocessed the 5' RACE reads via MiXCR and lists one record per CDR3 protein. Among roughly 800,000 distinct CDR3 sequences listed, about 62% were seen once. Between the trimmed V and J ends, which lost 9 bases and 3 bases, there was a span of 5 bases. This CDR3 has 10 residues.

V usage is TRBV12-3 or TRBV12-4 and J usage is TRBJ2-5, with D possibly TRBD1 on 5 matching bases. The sample consisted of blood. The TCR originated in a man aged 30-40 years in good health. Here the CDR3 reads CARDKETQYF. In DNA, the CDR3 is TGTGCCAGGGACAAAGAGACCCAGTACTTC.